Listed here are 10 T cell receptor beta chains from one sample, sequenced in a study of CD8 T cells in ankylosing spondylitis. Findings of the study overall: A TCR beta motif of about 8 highly homologous variants seemed to mark ankylosing spondylitis blood.

Their antigen targets remain unknown. Via MiXCR, TCRdb re-called the 5' RACE reads, giving one row per CDR3 protein. The sample yields 200,000 to 250,000 distinct CDR3 sequences, 7% to 8% seen once. Sequencing input: blood, either unsorted or a sorted T cell fraction (not recorded which). These receptors were obtained from a male donor with ankylosing spondylitis.

This clonotype was counted only a few times. V usage is TRBV18 and J usage is TRBJ2-3; possibly TRBD2 for D (5 bases). The V end was cut by 0 bases, the J end by 8 bases, with 15 bases between. The germline V gene encodes CDR1 KGHSH and CDR2 LQKENI. CDR3 length equals 15 residues. The CDR3 DNA sequence: TGTGCCAGCTCACCACCTGGGGAGATGGTCGGTACGCAGTATTTT. Translating gives CASSPPGEMVGTQYF.

This clonotype showed up just a few times. The CDR3 region is CAWASGRGYNEQFF. In nucleotides, the CDR3 is TGTGCCTGGGCTAGCGGGAGGGGTTACAATGAGCAGTTCTTC. The rearrangement links TRBV30 to TRBJ2-1; 12 nucleotides align to TRBD2. V trimming: 5 bases; J trimming: 4 bases; junction bases outside the gene matches: 3. The CDR3 contains 14 residues. Germline lookup yields CDR1 GTSNPN and CDR2 SVGIG (reference sequence).

V gene TRBV7-6 combines with J gene TRBJ2-2; possible D gene TRBD1, 5 bases. Trimming pared 4 bases from V and 2 bases from J, leaving 14 bases between. CDR1 SGHVS and CDR2 FNYEAQ come from the germline V gene. There are 16 residues in the CDR3. The CDR3 sequence: CASSSQTGDNTGELFF. The CDR3 nucleotides read TGTGCCAGCAGCTCCCAAACAGGCGACAACACCGGGGAGCTGTTTTTT. The variable domain in full, completed from reference TRBV7-6 and TRBJ2-2, reads GAGVSQSPRYKVTKRGQDVALRCDPISGHVSLYWYRQALGQGPEFLTYFNYEAQQDKSGLPNDRFSAERPEGSISTLTIQRTEQRDSAMYRCASSSQTGDNTGELFFGEGSRLTVL.

The chain is built from TRBV9 and TRBJ2-2; no definite D call. The CDR3 has 14 residues. V was cut by 4 bases and J by 6 bases, with 13 bases left in between. Germline-derived CDR1 and CDR2 are SGDLS and YYNGEE. CDR3 sequence (DNA): TGTGCCAGCAGCCGGGCCGGTTGGTCCGGGGAGCTGTTTTTT. This sequence encodes CASSRAGWSGELFF.

This clonotype showed up many times. This chain uses TRBV11-2 with TRBJ1-5, with D possibly being TRBD1 (5 bases). Per germline, CDR1 SGHAT and CDR2 FQNNGV. The CDR3 loop spans 18 amino acids. V was cut by 1 base and J by 1 base, with 17 bases left in between. CDR3 protein: CASSLVLQGGVSNQPQHF. CDR3 DNA: TGTGCCAGCAGCTTAGTCTTGCAGGGAGGAGTAAGCAATCAGCCCCAGCATTTT. The variable domain in full, with the rest retrieved from reference TRBV11-2 and TRBJ1-5, is EAGVAQSPRYKIIEKRQSVAFWCNPISGHATLYWYQQILGQGPKLLIQFQNNGVVDDSQLPKDRFSAERLKGVDSTLKIQPAKLEDSAVYLCASSLVLQGGVSNQPQHFGDGTRLSIL.

This clonotype was recorded a few times. The chain links TRBV4-1 to TRBJ2-7, with TRBD2 matching over 9 bases. Germline values: CDR1 MGHRA, CDR2 YSYEKL. This CDR3 region has 15 residues. V lost 1 base, J lost 4 bases, and 5 bases stayed unmatched. In nucleotides, the CDR3 is TGCGCCAGCAGCCAAGTTGCTAGCGGGACTTACGAGCAGTACTTC. Amino acid sequence: CASSQVASGTYEQYF.

This clonotype was counted at least ten times. The rearrangement joins TRBV28 to TRBJ2-1, with TRBD2 matching 8 bases. Germline V CDR1 and CDR2: MDHEN, SYDVKM. The V segment lost 6 bases and the J segment 1 base; nucleotides outside the gene matches: 17. This CDR3 is built from 19 residues. CDR3 nucleotide sequence: TGTGCCAGCAGCCCCCTCTTACGGGAGGGCCGCATATCCTACAATGAGCAGTTCTTC. Translating it yields CASSPLLREGRISYNEQFF.

This clonotype appeared many times. The gene calls are TRBV7-9 and TRBJ1-2; possibly TRBD1 for D (5 bases). V lost 5 bases, J lost 1 base, and 14 bases lay in between. The CDR3 is made up of 15 amino acids. CDR1 is SEHNR, CDR2 FQNEAQ, per germline (reference sequence). Here the CDR3 reads CASSAGDGHNYGYTF. The CDR3 DNA sequence: TGTGCCAGCAGCGCGGGGGACGGACATAACTATGGCTACACCTTC.

This clonotype was picked up many times. The rearrangement uses TRBV5-6 and TRBJ2-2, with TRBD1 matching 8 bases. In germline, CDR1 is SGHDT, CDR2 YYEEEE. The V segment lost 3 bases and the J segment 1 base; nucleotides outside the gene matches: 5. The CDR3 length is 16 residues. The CDR3 DNA sequence: TGTGCCAGCAGCTGGGAGACAGGGGTGAACACCGGGGAGCTGTTTTTT. Its translation: CASSWETGVNTGELFF.

This clonotype was seen many times. This chain joins TRBV4-3 and TRBJ1-4; D unclear. V was cut by 0 bases and J by 11 bases, with 4 bases left in between. The CDR3 spans 11 residues. CDR1 is LGHNA and CDR2 is YSLEER in the germline V gene. The CDR3 DNA sequence: TGCGCCAGCAGCCAAGAAAGGAAACTGTTTTTT. Its translation: CASSQERKLFF.